This TCR beta chain was sequenced during a study of identical twins. General study points: Alpha sequences that were out-of-frame and twin-shared showed an excess of low generation probability. Cross-sectional statistics underpinned the conclusions; the same donors were not followed.

This clonotype was counted only a few times. The antigen is unknown. TCRdb re-called the 5' RACE reads with MiXCR, one entry per CDR3 protein. Among approximately 680,000 distinct CDR3 sequences listed, about 7.6% were seen once. The sample also formed part of further work on yellow fever vaccine responses in identical twins.

The source of this sequence is a woman younger than 35 in good health. What was sequenced was PBMCs.

CDR3 sequence: CATSRAILAGGPTGELFF. The CDR3 DNA follows: TGTGCCACCAGCAGAGCTATATTAGCGGGAGGGCCGACCGGGGAGCTGTTTTTT. The chain has TRBV15 and TRBJ2-2, with 11 bases lining up with TRBD2. Germline loops: CDR1 LNHNV, CDR2 YYDKDF (reference sequence). This CDR3 contains 18 residues. The junction had 9 bases not matched to a gene; V was cut back by 1 base and J by 5 bases.